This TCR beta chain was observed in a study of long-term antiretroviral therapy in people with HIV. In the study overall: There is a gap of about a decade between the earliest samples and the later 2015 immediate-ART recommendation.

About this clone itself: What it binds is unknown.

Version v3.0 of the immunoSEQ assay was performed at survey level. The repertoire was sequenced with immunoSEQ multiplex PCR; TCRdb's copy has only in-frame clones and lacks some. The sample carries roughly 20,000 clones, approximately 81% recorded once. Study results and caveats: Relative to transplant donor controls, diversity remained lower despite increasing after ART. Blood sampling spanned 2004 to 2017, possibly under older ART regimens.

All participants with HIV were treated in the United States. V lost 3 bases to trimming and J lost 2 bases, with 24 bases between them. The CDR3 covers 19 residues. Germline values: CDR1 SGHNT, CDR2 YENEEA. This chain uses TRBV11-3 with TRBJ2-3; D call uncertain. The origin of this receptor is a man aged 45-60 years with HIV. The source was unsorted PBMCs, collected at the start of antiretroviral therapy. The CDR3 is CASSFQWEGCQRHTDTQYF. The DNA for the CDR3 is TGTGCCAGCAGCTTTCAATGGGAAGGATGTCAACGACACACAGATACGCAGTATTTT.